This entry is about one T cell receptor (beta chain). The antigen is unknown. Per the germline V gene, CDR1 is ENHRY and CDR2 is SYGVKD. The V gene lost 0 bases and the J gene lost 4 bases, with 9 bases spanning the gap. This CDR3 has 14 amino acids. The assay was immunoSEQ multiplex PCR, and TCRdb's table has in-frame clones only and misses some. Of 65,000 to 95,000 clones in the sample, approximately 90% were seen once. Healthy donors had no documented immune events, such as infections, while sampled. The data belong to a study of identifying expanded T cells in peripheral blood. Study-level points and caveats: About 1.3 clones differed between technical replicates, versus roughly 16 and 20 over time. Approximately 2-week clone count variance significantly increased as total template count grew.

V gene TRBV10-3 combines with J gene TRBJ1-1; D ambiguous. Sequences were obtained from blood. This TCR was sampled from a person aged 18 to 69 in good health. The CDR3 DNA sequence: TGTGCCATCAGTGAGTCCCCTCACTCCACTGAAGCTTTCTTT. As protein: CAISESPHSTEAFF.